The rows below give T cell receptor beta chains drawn from one sample of a study of circulating CD8 cells and anti-PD-1 response in melanoma. TCRdb re-analysed the reads in MiXCR, keeping a single row per CDR3 protein. There are hundreds of distinct CDR3 sequences in the sample; around 6% occur only once, and roughly a sixth lies in the top ten. The sequenced sample was CD8+ T cells from PBMCs, obtained at baseline or after one month of anti-PD-1 therapy (not recorded which). The receptors here all came from a human donor with melanoma. Each CDR3 is given with its conserved first and last residue. A D gene is named only where the DNA matches it firmly. Some rows have no size entry. The others give once, few or many, or a class for an expanded clone.

v_call	j_call	clone_size	d_call	cdr3_aa	cdr3_nt
TRBV5-6	TRBJ2-1	few	-	CASSLGTGDEQFF	TGTGCCAGCAGCTTGGGGACTGGGGATGAGCAGTTCTTC
TRBV4-2	TRBJ2-1	large	TRBD1	CASSPLPTGTDYNEQFF	TGTGCCAGCAGCCCCCTACCGACCGGGACAGATTACAATGAGCAGTTCTTC
TRBV28	TRBJ2-5	medium-sized	-	CASSLTGEVATQYF	TGTGCCAGCAGCCTCACAGGGGAGGTAGCGACCCAGTACTTC
TRBV5-5	TRBJ2-3	medium-sized	-	CASSTGWVGTDTQYF	TGTGCCAGCAGCACAGGGTGGGTAGGCACAGATACGCAGTATTTT
TRBV2	TRBJ2-5	medium-sized	-	CASSEGYPATQYF	TGTGCCAGCAGTGAGGGATACCCCGCGACCCAGTACTTC
TRBV24-1	TRBJ2-1	large	-	CATSDSNYNEQFF	TGTGCCACCAGTGATTCCAACTACAATGAGCAGTTCTTC
TRBV7-3	TRBJ2-2	large	-	CASSLGSAGELFF	TGTGCCAGCAGCTTAGGCTCCGCCGGGGAGCTGTTTTTT
TRBV19	TRBJ2-7	few	-	CASSLGLSAEQYF	TGTGCCAGTAGCCTCGGATTATCGGCCGAGCAGTACTTC
TRBV11-2	TRBJ2-2	large	-	CASSYQTDTGELFF	TGTGCCAGCAGCTACCAAACAGACACCGGGGAGCTGTTTTTT
TRBV5-1	TRBJ2-5	medium-sized	-	CASSFETQYF	TGCGCCAGCAGCTTTGAGACCCAGTACTTC
TRBV7-3	TRBJ2-1	large	-	CASSLIHNEQFF	TGTGCCAGCAGCTTGATCCACAATGAGCAGTTCTTC
TRBV27	TRBJ2-2	medium-sized	-	CASSLMAIDTGELFF	TGTGCCAGCAGTTTAATGGCGATTGACACCGGGGAGCTGTTTTTT
TRBV7-2	TRBJ2-7	-	-	CASSPSQWFSYEQYF	TGTGCCAGCAGCCCAAGCCAGTGGTTCTCCTACGAGCAGTACTTC
TRBV28	TRBJ2-1	medium-sized	-	CASSLFQGLSSYNEQFF	TGTGCCAGCAGTTTATTTCAGGGGTTAAGCTCCTACAATGAGCAGTTCTTC
TRBV7-2	TRBJ2-7	hyperexpanded	-	CASSSQTREQYF	TGTGCCAGCAGCTCCCAGACTAGAGAGCAGTACTTC
TRBV28	TRBJ1-5	-	-	CASSSSWGTDTQHF	TGTGCCAGCAGCTCTAGTTGGGGCACAGATACGCAGCATTTT
TRBV5-4	TRBJ2-3	large	TRBD1	CASSFYRGTDTQYF	TGTGCCAGCAGCTTTTACAGGGGTACAGATACGCAGTATTTT
TRBV7-9	TRBJ2-5	medium-sized	-	CASSLVGRDETQYF	TGTGCCAGCAGCTTAGTGGGCAGGGATGAGACCCAGTACTTC
TRBV30	TRBJ2-5	medium-sized	-	CAWRSGRGARTQYF	TGTGCCTGGAGGAGTGGCAGGGGAGCCCGGACCCAGTACTTC
TRBV28	TRBJ1-3	-	TRBD1	CASSLFRQGAGNTIYF	TGTGCCAGCAGTTTATTCCGTCAGGGGGCTGGAAACACCATATATTTT
TRBV28	TRBJ2-1	few	TRBD2	CASSLGTNNEQFF	TGTGCCAGCAGTTTAGGGACTAACAATGAGCAGTTCTTC
TRBV19	TRBJ2-1	medium-sized	TRBD2	CASSDQAGGPRDEQFF	TGTGCCAGTAGTGACCAAGCGGGAGGGCCTCGGGATGAGCAGTTCTTC
TRBV7-3	TRBJ1-1	large	-	CASSSGLGITEAFF	TGTGCCAGCAGCTCGGGCCTAGGGATCACTGAAGCTTTCTTT
TRBV4-1	TRBJ1-6	large	-	CASSQEGPAGPLHF	TGCGCCAGCAGCCAAGAAGGACCGGCGGGCCCCCTCCACTTT